This T cell receptor (beta chain) stems from a study of T cell responses to AZD1222 COVID-19 vaccine (TCRdb year 2021). A note on the overall study: AZD1222 recipients with second doses at about 4 weeks or about 12 weeks were pooled, because spike-specific TCR depth and breadth did not differ between schedules. TCR sequencing covered about 230 trial participants: 207 given two doses of AZD1222 and 26 given two doses of MenACWY control vaccine. Trial participants were enrolled by age into subgroups of 18-55, 56-69 and 70-plus years, and around 140, 26 and 57 TCR-sequenced participants, respectively, were included in these subgroups. The investigation overall reported the following: The vaccine-associated CD4 TCRs covered the entire spike protein, and the dominant responses fell in regions 160-218 and 743-854. Epitopes outside the regions mutated in the B.1.351 and B.1.1.7 variants were reportedly recognized by nearly half of the unique spike-specific TCRs. Conclusions about previously exposed vaccinees are limited because only six or seven AZD1222 recipients were SARS-CoV-2 seropositive at baseline. The 56-69-year group was small, and its depth increase did not reach significance, likely because of low power. Because no samples from the day 14 peak response were available, repertoires could be characterized only after the peak T cell response. After two AZD1222 doses, spike-specific TCR breadth and depth were significantly higher than at day 0 and than in MenACWY recipients. Participants were mostly white British, with more females than males. The authors suggested clonal diversity may have been underestimated.

Per the publication, the time point label means: baseline before first vaccination. Vaccinee samples came from UK trials COV001 and COV002, including a single-blind randomized controlled phase 2/3 trial of AZD1222 (ChAdOx1 nCoV-19) in healthy adults. For TCRbeta chain sequencing, PBMC samples from trial participants were taken at day 0 and at day 28 after the second dose. The CDR3 regions of human TCRbeta chains were analyzed by immunosequencing. The source study handled its data this way. Repertoire TCRs were checked for matches against a reference library of SARS-CoV-2-specific TCRs that had been generated using the MIRA antigen-specificity platform. Breadth meant the fraction of unique TCRs that were SARS-CoV-2-associated, whereas depth meant the fraction of total T cells that were SARS-CoV-2-associated. Using the MIRA data, each spike-specific TCR was assigned both to the spike region to which the TCR was reactive and to a CD4 or CD8 class. Log10-transformed breadth and depth values were compared by one-way ANOVA with Sidak's multiple comparisons tests. This is the immuneACCESS table as TCRdb keeps it, with only in-frame sequences that have V and J called. A part of the clones is gone; compared with another copy, unresolved V genes explain less than half, and the rest is unexplained. D and trimming were read from the DNA, whereas the V and J calls and clone size are those reported in that table. This sample holds 200,000 or so clones; under 95% were observed only once. The top ten constitute over 0.85% of the sample.

Remarks on this clone: Its recognized antigen is unknown. There are no base qualities to consult, and no much larger clone falls within one base.

Reading from cysteine to phenylalanine, the CDR3 counts 17 amino acids. The DNA shown is the 51-base CDR3, in frame from base 1. The germline V end is reduced by 6 bases and the J end by 0 bases; junction bases left unmatched: 12. Per the germline V gene, SNHLY is the CDR1 and FYNNEI is the CDR2. The V and J segments used are TRBV2 and TRBJ2-5, and 8 junctional nucleotides match TRBD2. The sample was peripheral blood, taken on day 0 of AZD1222 vaccination. The clonotype originates from an adult in good health. The CDR3 here reads CASSTGWAGGNQETQYF. The sequenced DNA: TGTGCCAGCAGCACAGGGTGGGCGGGGGGAAACCAAGAGACCCAGTACTTC. The reference TRBV2 and TRBJ2-5 proteins fill in what lies around the CDR3, so the full variable domain reads EPEVTQTPSHQVTQMGQEVILRCVPISNHLYFYWYRQILGQKVEFLVSFYNNEISEKSEIFDDQFSVERPDGSNFTLKIRSTKLEDSAMYFCASSTGWAGGNQETQYFGPGTRLLVL.